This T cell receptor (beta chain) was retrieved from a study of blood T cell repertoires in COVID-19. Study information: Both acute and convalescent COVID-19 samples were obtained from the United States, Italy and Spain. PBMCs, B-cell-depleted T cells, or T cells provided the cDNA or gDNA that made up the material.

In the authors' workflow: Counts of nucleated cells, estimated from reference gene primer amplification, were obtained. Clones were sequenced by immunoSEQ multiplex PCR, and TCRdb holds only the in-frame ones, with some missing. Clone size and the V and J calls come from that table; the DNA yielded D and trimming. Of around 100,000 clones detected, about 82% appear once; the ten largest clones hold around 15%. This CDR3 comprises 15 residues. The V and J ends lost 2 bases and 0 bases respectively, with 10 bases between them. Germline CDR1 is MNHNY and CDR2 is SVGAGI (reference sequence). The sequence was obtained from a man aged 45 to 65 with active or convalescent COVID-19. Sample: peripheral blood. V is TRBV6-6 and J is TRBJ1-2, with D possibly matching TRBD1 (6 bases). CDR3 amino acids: CASSYTGQTNYGYTF. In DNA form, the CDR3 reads TGTGCCAGCAGTTACACGGGACAAACTAACTATGGCTACACCTTC.